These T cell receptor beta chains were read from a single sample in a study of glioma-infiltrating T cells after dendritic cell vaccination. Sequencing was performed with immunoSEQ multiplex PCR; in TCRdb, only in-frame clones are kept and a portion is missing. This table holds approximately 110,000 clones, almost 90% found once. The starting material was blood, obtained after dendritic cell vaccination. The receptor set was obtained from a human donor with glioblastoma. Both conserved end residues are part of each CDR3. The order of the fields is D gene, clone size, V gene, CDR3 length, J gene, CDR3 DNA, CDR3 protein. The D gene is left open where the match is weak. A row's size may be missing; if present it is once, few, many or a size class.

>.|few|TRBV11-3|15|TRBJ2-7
TGTGCCAGCAGCTTAGGCAGGGTCAGCTCCTACGAGCAGTACTTC
CASSLGRVSSYEQYF
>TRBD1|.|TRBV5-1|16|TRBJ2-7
TGCGCCAGCAGCTTGGACGGGACAGGGATATCCTACGAGCAGTACTTC
CASSLDGTGISYEQYF
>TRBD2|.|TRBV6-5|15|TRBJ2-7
TGTGCCAGCAGTAACTTTACGGGAGGGCCGGGAGAGCAGTACTTC
CASSNFTGGPGEQYF
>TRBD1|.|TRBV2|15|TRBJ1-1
TGTGCCAGCAGTGTACAGGGGGCAGGGAACACTGAAGCTTTCTTT
CASSVQGAGNTEAFF
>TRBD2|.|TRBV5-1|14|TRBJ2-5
TGCGCCAGCAGCTTGGGGGGGGGCCAAGAGACCCAGTACTTC
CASSLGGGQETQYF
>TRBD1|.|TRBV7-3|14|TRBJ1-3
TGTGCCAGCAGCGAGACAGGGGTTGGAAACACCATATATTTT
CASSETGVGNTIYF
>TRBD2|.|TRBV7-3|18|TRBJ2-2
TGTGCCAGCAGCTTCCACCCACTAGCGGAGGAGTATAGCGGGGAGCTGTTTTTT
CASSFHPLAEEYSGELFF
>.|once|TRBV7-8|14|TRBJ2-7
TGTGCCAGCAGCTTAACAGAAGGATCCTACGAGCAGTACTTC
CASSLTEGSYEQYF
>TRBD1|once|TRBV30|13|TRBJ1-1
TGTGCCTGGAGCCCGACAGGGCTTACTGAAGCTTTCTTT
CAWSPTGLTEAFF
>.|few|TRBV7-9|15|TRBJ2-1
TGTGCCAGCAGCCCGGGAGGAGGGGGTTACAATGAGCAGTTCTTC
CASSPGGGGYNEQFF
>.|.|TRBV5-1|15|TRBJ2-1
TGCGCCAGCAGCTTCGGCGGAAGCTCCTACAATGAGCAGTTCTTC
CASSFGGSSYNEQFF
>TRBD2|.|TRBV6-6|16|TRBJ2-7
TGTGCCAGCAGTCTCCTAATGACTAGCGGGACACGTGAGCAGTACTTC
CASSLLMTSGTREQYF
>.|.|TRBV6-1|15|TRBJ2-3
TGTGCCAGCAGTGACGCCCAGATTCTCCAAAATACGCAGTATTTT
CASSDAQILQNTQYF
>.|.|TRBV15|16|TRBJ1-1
TGTGCCACCAGCACTCGGGGACAAGTTTATGGCACTGAAGCTTTCTTT
CATSTRGQVYGTEAFF
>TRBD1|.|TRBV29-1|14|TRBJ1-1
TGCAGCGTAGAACAGGGGGCCATGAACACTGAAGCTTTCTTT
CSVEQGAMNTEAFF
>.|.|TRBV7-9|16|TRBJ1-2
TGTGCCAGCAGCGTCTCGTGGTGGACAGCTAACTATGGCTACACCTTC
CASSVSWWTANYGYTF
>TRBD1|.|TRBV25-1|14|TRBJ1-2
TGTGCCAGCAGTGAGCCCGGACAGGAATATGGCTACACCTTC
CASSEPGQEYGYTF
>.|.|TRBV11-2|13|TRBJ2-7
TGTGCCAGCAGCCGAGCCAGGGGTTACGAGCAGTACTTC
CASSRARGYEQYF
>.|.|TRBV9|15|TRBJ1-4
TGTGCCAGCAGCGTAGGGTCGGAGCCAAATGAAAAACTGTTTTTT
CASSVGSEPNEKLFF
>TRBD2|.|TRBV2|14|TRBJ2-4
TGTGCCAGCAGAATGACGGCTAGCGGGGGAATTCAGTACTTC
CASRMTASGGIQYF